This note documents a single T cell receptor (beta chain) sequence. The germline CDR1 and CDR2 sequences are SGDLS and YYNGEE. The CDR3 has 14 residues. Losses at the gene ends were 2 bases for V and 4 bases for J; bases not matched to a gene: 2. The entry originates in a study of T cell changes during pregnancy in multiple sclerosis. Repertoires were generated with immunoSEQ multiplex PCR, while TCRdb's copy carries only in-frame clones and drops some. Seen here are some 41,000 clones, about 91% observed once, and the top ten hold less than 0.55%. The source of this sequence is a female donor in good health, enrolled as a control in a pregnancy study. The sample consisted of CD4+ T cells from peripheral blood mononuclear cells, taken in the third trimester of pregnancy. The chain has TRBV9 and TRBJ2-3, with 9 bases lining up with TRBD2. The CDR3 nucleotides read TGTGCCAGCAGCGTCGGGACTAGCTCAGATACGCAGTATTTT. Protein product: CASSVGTSSDTQYF. The complete variable domain, with remaining parts taken from reference TRBV9 and TRBJ2-3, reads DSGVTQTPKHLITATGQRVTLRCSPRSGDLSVYWYQQSLDQGLQFLIQYYNGEERAKGNILERFSAQQFPDLHSELNLSSLELGDSALYFCASSVGTSSDTQYFGPGTRLTVL.